Presented here are 5 T cell receptor beta chains from one specimen sequenced in a study of vaccination and CD4 T cells after COVID-19. Antigens of these TCRs are unknown. The Oncomine TCR Beta short-read assay was applied to DNA of cultured CD4+ T cells. From the PCR reads, TCRdb called clonotypes with MiXCR, one entry per CDR3 protein. The table shows some 3,300 distinct CDR3 sequences, with about 30% occurring only once. Treatment: roughly 11-day PBMC culture with coronavirus spike peptide pools or control peptides (ViraFEST assay). Sequencing used CD4+ T cells from blood, cultured in vitro. The receptors derive from a human donor who had recovered from COVID-19.

This clonotype counts as medium-sized. The chain joins TRBV2 to TRBJ2-5, with a possible D match to TRBD2 (5 bases). The germline gives CDR1 SNHLY, CDR2 FYNNEI. This CDR3 spans 15 amino acids. With 5 bases removed from V and 0 bases from J, the gap between germline ends came to 13 bases. In nucleotides, the CDR3 is TGTGCCAGCAGTTGGGCCCCGGGGTACCAAGAGACCCAGTACTTC. This codes for CASSWAPGYQETQYF.

This clonotype showed up just a few times. The rearrangement links TRBV15 to TRBJ2-5; D call uncertain. V lost 3 bases and J 2 bases, leaving 10 bases between the germline ends. CDR1 LNHNV and CDR2 YYDKDF come from the germline V gene (reference sequence). The CDR3 is 14 amino acids. The DNA of the CDR3 is TGTGCCACCAGCAGTCGGACGGAGCAAGAGACCCAGTACTTC. This encodes CATSSRTEQETQYF.

This CDR3 is CAISDIGESPLHF. CDR3 nucleotides: TGTGCCATCAGTGATATCGGGGAATCACCCCTCCACTTT. V and J are TRBV10-3 and TRBJ1-6, with unresolved D. Trimming cost V 3 bases and J 10 bases, with 10 bases left between them. The CDR3 consists of 13 residues. Germline CDR1 and CDR2: ENHRY and SYGVKD.

Worth noting for this clonotype: One base away lies a much larger clone, so this may be a sequencing read error. The rearrangement uses TRBV29-1 and TRBJ1-2; D gene uncertain. CDR1 and CDR2 (germline): SQVTM, ANQGSEA. CDR3 length equals 13 residues. CDR3 protein: CSVNQGQNYGHTF. The CDR3 DNA follows: TGCAGCGTCAACCAAGGTCAGAACTATGGCCACACCTTC.

The chain links TRBV27 to TRBJ1-5, with D possibly being TRBD1 (6 bases). V lost 8 bases, J lost 2 bases, and 10 bases lay in between. The CDR3 is 13 residues long. Germline V gene sequence: CDR1 MNHEY, CDR2 SMNVEV (reference sequence). The CDR3 region is CASGNRGNQPQHF. The CDR3 nucleotides are TGTGCCAGCGGTAACAGGGGCAATCAGCCCCAGCATTTT.